This record covers a single T cell receptor beta chain. The sample belongs to a study of blood T cell repertoires in COVID-19. Study context: Whether acute or convalescent, the COVID-19 samples came from the United States, Italy and Spain. PBMCs, B-cell-depleted T cells, or T cells were the source of the cDNA or gDNA that made up the material.

Here immunoSEQ multiplex PCR was the method, and the copy in TCRdb shows in-frame clones only, minus some. Found here are fewer than 300,000 clones, roughly 88% of them singletons; the top ten hold approximately 2.5%. Germline V gene sequence: CDR1 SNHLY, CDR2 FYNNEI. CDR3 length equals 14 residues. V was clipped by 6 bases and J by 1 base; unmatched bases: 5. The chain links TRBV2 to TRBJ2-5, with TRBD1 matching over 7 bases. The TCR was taken from a woman aged 40-49 years with acute COVID-19. The sequenced material came from PBMCs or T cells enriched from blood (not recorded which). The chain's CDR3 is CASSDWDSQETQYF. The CDR3 region has the DNA TGTGCCAGCAGCGACTGGGACAGCCAAGAGACCCAGTACTTC.